One TCR beta chain is described in this entry. Authors' analysis steps: Reference gene primer amplification gave nucleated cell count estimates. TCRdb's table, derived via immunoSEQ multiplex PCR, lists solely in-frame clones and lacks some. V and J calls and clone size come straight from that table; D and trimming were deduced from the DNA. The top ten clones hold about 2.5% of a sample with 150,000 to 200,000 clones, about 87% of them seen once. Per the germline V gene, CDR1 is MNHEY and CDR2 is SVGAGI. V was pared by 2 bases and J by 5 bases, with 8 bases of the junction left unmatched. The CDR3 has 16 amino acids. The data originate from a study of blood T cell repertoires in COVID-19. Across the whole study: From the United States, Italy and Spain came samples of acute and convalescent COVID-19.

This clonotype was sampled from an elderly woman with COVID-19, enrolled during active disease. Sequencing was performed on peripheral blood. The chain has TRBV6-5 and TRBJ2-7, with 11 bases lining up with TRBD2. The CDR3 DNA sequence: TGTGCCAGCAGTTACCATAGCGGGAGGGCCGGGGACGAGCAGTACTTC. Protein: CASSYHSGRAGDEQYF.